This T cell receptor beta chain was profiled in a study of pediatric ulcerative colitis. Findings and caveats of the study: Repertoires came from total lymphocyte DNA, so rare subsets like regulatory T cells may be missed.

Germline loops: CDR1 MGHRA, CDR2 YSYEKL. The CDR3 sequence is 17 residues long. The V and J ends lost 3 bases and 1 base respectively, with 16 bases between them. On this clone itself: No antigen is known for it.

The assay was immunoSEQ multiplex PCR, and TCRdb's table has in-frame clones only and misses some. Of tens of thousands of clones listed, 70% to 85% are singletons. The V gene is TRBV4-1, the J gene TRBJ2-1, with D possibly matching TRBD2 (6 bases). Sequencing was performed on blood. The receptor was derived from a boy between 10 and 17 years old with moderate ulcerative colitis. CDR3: CASSHPGNSGSYNEQFF. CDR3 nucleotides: TGCGCCAGCAGCCACCCTGGTAATAGCGGATCCTACAATGAGCAGTTCTTC.